This T cell receptor (beta chain) appears in the sequencing data of a study of blood T cell repertoires in COVID-19. Enrolled during active infection, Seattle patients were then followed longitudinally. Source study methods: How many nucleated cells were present was estimated from reference gene primer amplification. Here immunoSEQ multiplex PCR was the method, and the copy in TCRdb shows in-frame clones only, minus some. The DNA gave D and trimming, while V, J and clone size come from that table. The table includes approximately 460,000 clones, 85% to 90% detected once. With 3 bases removed from V and 5 bases from J, the gap between germline ends came to 8 bases. Germline lookup yields CDR1 LGHDT and CDR2 YNNKEL (reference sequence). The CDR3 spans 14 residues.

The chain is built from TRBV3-1 (or the pseudogene TRBV3-2) and TRBJ1-6; D is uncertain. The sample was peripheral blood. This clonotype originated in a man aged 18 to 29 with COVID-19, enrolled during active disease. CDR3 in DNA: TGTGCCAGCAGCCATAGACGGGATAATTCACCCCTCCACTTT. This codes for CASSHRRDNSPLHF.